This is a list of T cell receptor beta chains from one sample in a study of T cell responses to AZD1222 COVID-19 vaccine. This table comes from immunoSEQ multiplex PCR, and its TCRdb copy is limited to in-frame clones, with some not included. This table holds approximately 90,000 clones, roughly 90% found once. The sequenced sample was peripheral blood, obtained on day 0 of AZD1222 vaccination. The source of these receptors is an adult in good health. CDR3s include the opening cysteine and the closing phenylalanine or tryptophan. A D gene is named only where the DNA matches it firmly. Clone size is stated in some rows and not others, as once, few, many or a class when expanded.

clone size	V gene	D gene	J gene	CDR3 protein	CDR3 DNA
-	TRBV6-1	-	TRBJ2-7	CASSDRDRLKYEQYF	TGTGCCAGCAGTGACCGAGACAGGCTCAAGTACGAGCAGTACTTC
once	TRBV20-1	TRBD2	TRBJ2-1	CSARGGEEQFF	TGCAGTGCCCGTGGGGGGGAGGAGCAGTTCTTC
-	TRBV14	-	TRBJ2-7	CASSRQGTIYEQYF	TGTGCCAGCAGCCGCCAGGGGACAATCTACGAGCAGTACTTC
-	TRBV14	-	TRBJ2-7	CASSSGLSYEQYF	TGTGCCAGCAGTTCGGGACTCTCCTACGAGCAGTACTTC
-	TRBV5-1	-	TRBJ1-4	CASSSSTATNEKLFF	TGCGCCAGCAGCTCATCCACTGCAACTAATGAAAAACTGTTTTTT
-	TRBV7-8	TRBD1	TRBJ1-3	CASSGRDSRDGNTIYF	TGTGCCAGCAGCGGCCGGGACAGCCGGGATGGAAACACCATATATTTT
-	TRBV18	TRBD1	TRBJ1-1	CASSPLTGMNTEAFF	TGTGCCAGCTCACCACTGACAGGGATGAACACTGAAGCTTTCTTT
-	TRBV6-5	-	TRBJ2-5	CASSQDYRSETQYF	TGTGCCAGCAGCCAGGATTATCGGAGCGAGACCCAGTACTTC
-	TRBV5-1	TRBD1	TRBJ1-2	CASSLEGTGHGYTF	TGCGCCAGCAGCTTGGAAGGGACAGGGCATGGCTACACCTTC
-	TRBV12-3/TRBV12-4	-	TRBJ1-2	CASSPGLMVGYTF	TGTGCCAGCAGCCCGGGACTTATGGTGGGCTACACCTTC
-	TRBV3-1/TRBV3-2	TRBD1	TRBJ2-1	CASRPRGRGGNEQFF	TGTGCCAGCAGACCGAGGGGGCGCGGTGGAAATGAGCAGTTCTTC
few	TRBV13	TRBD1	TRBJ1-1	CASSTGTGGEAFF	TGTGCCAGCAGCACGGGGACAGGGGGCGAAGCTTTCTTT
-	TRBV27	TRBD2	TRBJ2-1	CASSWTSGGGEQFF	TGTGCCAGCAGCTGGACTAGCGGGGGGGGTGAGCAGTTCTTC
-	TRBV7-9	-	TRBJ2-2	CASSPPRDYGTGELFF	TGTGCCAGCAGCCCCCCCCGAGACTATGGAACCGGGGAGCTGTTTTTT
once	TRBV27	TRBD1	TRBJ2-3	CASSFPPGQGGRNTQYF	TGTGCCAGCAGTTTTCCTCCGGGACAGGGGGGGCGAAATACGCAGTATTTT
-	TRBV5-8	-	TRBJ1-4	CASRARNFATNEKLFF	TGTGCCAGCAGGGCTAGAAACTTCGCAACTAATGAAAAACTGTTTTTT
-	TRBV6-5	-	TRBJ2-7	CASSYLRQSEQYF	TGTGCCAGCAGTTACCTTCGCCAGAGCGAGCAGTACTTC
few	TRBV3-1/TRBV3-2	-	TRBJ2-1	CASSLVPRDNNNEQFF	TGTGCCAGCAGCCTTGTCCCCCGGGACAATAACAATGAGCAGTTCTTC
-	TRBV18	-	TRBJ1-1	CASSSRGALGYTEAFF	TGTGCCAGCTCATCAAGGGGGGCACTCGGGTACACTGAAGCTTTCTTT
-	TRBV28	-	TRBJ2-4	CASSLRGSVIQYF	TGTGCCAGCAGTTTAAGAGGTTCGGTCATTCAGTACTTC
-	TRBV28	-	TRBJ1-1	CASSASGGNTEAFF	TGTGCCAGCAGTGCCTCGGGGGGGAACACTGAAGCTTTCTTT
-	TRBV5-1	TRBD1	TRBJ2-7	CASHSGTQGASYEQYF	TGCGCCAGTCATTCGGGGACACAGGGGGCCTCCTACGAGCAGTACTTC
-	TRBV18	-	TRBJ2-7	CASSPGTANYEQYF	TGTGCCAGCTCACCAGGGACGGCTAATTACGAGCAGTACTTC
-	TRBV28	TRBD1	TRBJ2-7	CASTTTGTGDSYEQYF	TGTGCCAGCACAACCACCGGGACAGGGGACTCCTACGAGCAGTACTTC
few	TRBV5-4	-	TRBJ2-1	CASSPRPSSYNEQFF	TGTGCCAGCAGCCCTAGACCGAGCTCCTACAATGAGCAGTTCTTC
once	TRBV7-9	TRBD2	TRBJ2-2	CASSPGLAGGRTGELFF	TGTGCCAGCAGCCCGGGACTAGCGGGGGGGCGAACCGGGGAGCTGTTTTTT
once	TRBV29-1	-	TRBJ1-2	CSVEYIGQIYGYTF	TGCAGCGTTGAATACATTGGCCAAATTTATGGCTACACCTTC
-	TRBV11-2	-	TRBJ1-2	CASSLDRPGVGYGYTF	TGTGCCAGCAGCTTAGATCGTCCAGGGGTAGGGTATGGCTACACCTTC
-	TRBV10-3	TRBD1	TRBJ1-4	CAISESQGAGEKLFF	TGTGCCATCAGTGAGTCACAGGGGGCAGGAGAAAAACTGTTTTTT
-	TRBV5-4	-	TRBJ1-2	CASSSLFLRPQQGSYGYTF	TGTGCCAGCAGCTCCCTGTTTCTCAGGCCCCAACAGGGTTCCTATGGCTACACCTTC
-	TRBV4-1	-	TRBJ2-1	CASSQDGGNIGYNEQFF	TGCGCCAGCAGCCAAGACGGGGGTAACATCGGTTACAATGAGCAGTTCTTC
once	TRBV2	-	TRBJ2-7	CASSEANSYEQYF	TGTGCCAGCAGTGAAGCTAACAGCTACGAGCAGTACTTC
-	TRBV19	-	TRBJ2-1	CASSLSSYNEQFF	TGTGCCAGTAGCCTGAGCTCCTACAATGAGCAGTTCTTC
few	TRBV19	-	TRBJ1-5	CASNSGNRVGQPQHF	TGTGCCAGTAACTCCGGGAACAGGGTAGGTCAGCCCCAGCATTTT
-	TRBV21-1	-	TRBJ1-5	CASSRPTVGGQPQHF	TGTGCCAGCAGCAGACCGACGGTGGGGGGTCAGCCCCAGCATTTT
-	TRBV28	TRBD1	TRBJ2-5	CASSLGTGHLGGETQYF	TGTGCCAGCAGTCTAGGGACAGGACATTTGGGCGGAGAGACCCAGTACTTC
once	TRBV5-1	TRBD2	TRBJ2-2	CASSWGTSGNTGELFF	TGCGCCAGCAGCTGGGGGACTAGCGGGAACACCGGGGAGCTGTTTTTT
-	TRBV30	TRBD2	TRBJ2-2	CAWSGGRANTGELFF	TGTGCCTGGAGTGGCGGGAGGGCGAACACCGGGGAGCTGTTTTTT
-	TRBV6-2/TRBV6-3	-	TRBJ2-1	CASSYLDRAYNEQFF	TGTGCCAGCAGTTACTTGGACAGAGCCTACAATGAGCAGTTCTTC
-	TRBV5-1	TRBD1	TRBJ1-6	CASSRDRVRSPLHF	TGCGCCAGCAGCCGGGACAGGGTTAGATCACCCCTCCACTTT
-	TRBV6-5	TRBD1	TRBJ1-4	CASSTGQDNEKLFF	TGTGCCAGCAGTACGGGACAGGACAACGAAAAACTGTTTTTT
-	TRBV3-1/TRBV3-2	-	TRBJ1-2	CASSQAGTANYGYTF	TGTGCCAGCAGCCAAGCGGGGACTGCCAACTATGGCTACACCTTC
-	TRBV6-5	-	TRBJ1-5	CASSYAGIDQPQHF	TGTGCCAGCAGTTACGCAGGGATCGATCAGCCCCAGCATTTT
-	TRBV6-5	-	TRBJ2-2	CASRADYYTGELFF	TGTGCCAGCAGGGCCGACTATTACACCGGGGAGCTGTTTTTT
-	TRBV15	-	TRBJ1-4	CATSRDRGGANEKLFF	TGTGCCACCAGCAGAGATCGGGGGGGAGCTAATGAAAAACTGTTTTTT
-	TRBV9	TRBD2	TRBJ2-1	CASSLRVAGAGYNEQFF	TGTGCCAGCAGCCTCAGGGTAGCGGGAGCGGGGTACAATGAGCAGTTCTTC
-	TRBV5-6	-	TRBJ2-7	CASSLNLLYEQYF	TGTGCCAGCAGCTTAAACTTACTCTACGAGCAGTACTTC
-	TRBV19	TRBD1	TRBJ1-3	CASSPQGTGNTIYF	TGTGCCAGTAGTCCACAGGGGACTGGAAACACCATATATTTT
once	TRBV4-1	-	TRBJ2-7	CASSQEGTDYEQYF	TGCGCCAGCAGCCAAGAGGGTACAGATTACGAGCAGTACTTC
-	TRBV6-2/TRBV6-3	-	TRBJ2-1	CASSYSKHGDGGYNEQFF	TGTGCCAGCAGTTACTCGAAACACGGGGACGGGGGTTACAATGAGCAGTTCTTC
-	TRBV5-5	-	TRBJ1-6	CASSLRGTVDTTYNSPLHF	TGTGCCAGCAGCTTAAGAGGGACGGTCGATACTACCTATAATTCACCCCTCCACTTT
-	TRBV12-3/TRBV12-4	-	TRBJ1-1	CASSVDRNTEAFF	TGTGCCAGCAGTGTGGACAGGAACACTGAAGCTTTCTTT
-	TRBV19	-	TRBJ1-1	CASSIDDIMNTEAFF	TGTGCCAGTAGTATAGATGACATAATGAACACTGAAGCTTTCTTT
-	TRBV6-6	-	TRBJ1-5	CASSPDGEVRYSNQPQHF	TGTGCCAGCAGTCCCGACGGGGAAGTGCGTTATAGCAATCAGCCCCAGCATTTT